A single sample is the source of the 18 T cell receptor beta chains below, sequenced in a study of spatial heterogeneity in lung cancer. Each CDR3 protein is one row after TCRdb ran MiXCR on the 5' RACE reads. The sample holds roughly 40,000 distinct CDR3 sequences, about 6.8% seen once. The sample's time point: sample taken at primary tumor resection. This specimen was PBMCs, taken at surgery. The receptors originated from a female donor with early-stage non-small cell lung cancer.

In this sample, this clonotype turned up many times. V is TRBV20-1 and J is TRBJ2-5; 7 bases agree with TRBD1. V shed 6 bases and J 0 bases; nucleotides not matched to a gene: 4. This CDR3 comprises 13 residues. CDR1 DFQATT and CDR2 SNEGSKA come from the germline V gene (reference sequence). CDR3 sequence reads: CSAGGQNQETQYF. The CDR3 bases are TGCAGTGCAGGGGGACAGAACCAAGAGACCCAGTACTTC.

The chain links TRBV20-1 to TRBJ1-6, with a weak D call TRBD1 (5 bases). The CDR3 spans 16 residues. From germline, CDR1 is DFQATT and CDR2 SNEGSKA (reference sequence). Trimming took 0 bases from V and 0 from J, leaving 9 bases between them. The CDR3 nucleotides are TGCAGTGCTAGAGATGCGGGGCTCTCCTATAATTCACCCCTCCACTTT. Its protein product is CSARDAGLSYNSPLHF.

The CDR3 DNA sequence: TGTGCCAGCAGTCCCCCGGGACAGGGCCCGTTGGCTTTCTTT. It translates to CASSPPGQGPLAFF. The gene calls are TRBV6-6 and TRBJ1-1; 9 bases are shared with TRBD1. This CDR3 is built from 14 residues. V dropped 5 bases and J dropped 11; count of bases not matched to a gene: 12. CDR1 and CDR2 (germline): MNHNY, SVGAGI (reference sequence).

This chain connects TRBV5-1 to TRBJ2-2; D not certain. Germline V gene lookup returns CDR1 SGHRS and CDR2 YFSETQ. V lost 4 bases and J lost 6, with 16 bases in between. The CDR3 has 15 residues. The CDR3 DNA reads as TGCGCCAGCAGCCCGACACCGCGAGACGCCGGGGAGCTGTTTTTT. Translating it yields CASSPTPRDAGELFF.

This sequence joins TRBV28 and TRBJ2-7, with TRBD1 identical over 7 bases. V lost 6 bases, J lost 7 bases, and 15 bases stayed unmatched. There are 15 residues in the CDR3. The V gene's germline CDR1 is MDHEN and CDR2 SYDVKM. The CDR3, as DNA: TGTGCCAGCAGACCCGCCGGAGACAGGGCGAGGGAGCAGTACTTC. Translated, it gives CASRPAGDRAREQYF. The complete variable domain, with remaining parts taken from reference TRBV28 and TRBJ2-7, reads DVKVTQSSRYLVKRTGEKVFLECVQDMDHENMFWYRQDPGLGLRLIYFSYDVKMKEKGDIPEGYSVSREKKERFSLILESASTNQTSMYLCASRPAGDRAREQYFGPGTRLTVT.

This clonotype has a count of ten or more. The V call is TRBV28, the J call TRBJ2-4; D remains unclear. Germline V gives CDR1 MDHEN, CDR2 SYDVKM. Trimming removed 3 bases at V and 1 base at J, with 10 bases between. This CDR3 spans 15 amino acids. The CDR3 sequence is CASSLTGSAKNIQYF. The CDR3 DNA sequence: TGTGCCAGCAGTTTGACCGGCAGTGCCAAAAACATTCAGTACTTC.

CDR3 loop: CASSPSGLAGARTVYF. For the CDR3, the DNA is TGTGCCAGCAGTCCCTCGGGACTAGCGGGGGCCCGGACGGTGTACTTC. This chain connects TRBV12-3 or TRBV12-4 to TRBJ2-5; TRBD2 matches 14 bases. The CDR3 loop spans 16 amino acids. V dropped 5 bases and J dropped 13; count of bases not matched to a gene: 15.

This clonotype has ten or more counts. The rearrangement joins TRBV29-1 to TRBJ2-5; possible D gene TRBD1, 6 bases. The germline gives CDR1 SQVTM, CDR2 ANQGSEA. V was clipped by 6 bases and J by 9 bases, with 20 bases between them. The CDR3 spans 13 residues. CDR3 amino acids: CSVNTDSTRAQYF. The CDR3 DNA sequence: TGCAGCGTAAATACGGACAGTACAAGGGCCCAGTACTTC.

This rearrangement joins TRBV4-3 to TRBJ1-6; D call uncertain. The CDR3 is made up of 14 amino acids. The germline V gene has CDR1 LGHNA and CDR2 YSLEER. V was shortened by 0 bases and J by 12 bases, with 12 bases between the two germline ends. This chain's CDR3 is CASSQEKSSRPLHF. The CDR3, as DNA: TGCGCCAGCAGCCAAGAAAAGTCTTCCCGACCCCTCCACTTT.

The CDR3 protein is CASSFQGPTGRDIQYF. CDR3 in DNA: TGTGCCAGCAGCTTTCAGGGCCCCACGGGGCGGGACATTCAGTACTTC. The V gene is TRBV7-2, the J gene TRBJ2-4; either TRBD1 or TRBD2 may fit D (5 bases each). Germline V CDR1 and CDR2: SGHTA, FQGNSA. Between the trimmed V and J ends, which lost 3 bases and 8 bases, there was a span of 20 bases. The CDR3 totals 16 residues.

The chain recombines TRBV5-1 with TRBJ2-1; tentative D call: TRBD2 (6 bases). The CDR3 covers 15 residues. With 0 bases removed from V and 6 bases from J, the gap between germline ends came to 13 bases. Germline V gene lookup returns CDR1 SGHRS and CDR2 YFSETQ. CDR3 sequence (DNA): TGCGCCAGCAGCTTGGGGGACTCTGGCACCAATGAGCAGTTCTTC. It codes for CASSLGDSGTNEQFF.

Here the CDR3 reads CASRNLASETQYF. CDR3 nucleotides: TGTGCCAGCAGGAATCTCGCATCGGAGACCCAGTACTTC. The gene calls are TRBV7-9 and TRBJ2-5, with D unresolved. With 6 bases removed from V and 5 bases from J, the gap between germline ends came to 13 bases. This CDR3 has 13 amino acids. Germline CDR1 is SEHNR and CDR2 is FQNEAQ (reference sequence).

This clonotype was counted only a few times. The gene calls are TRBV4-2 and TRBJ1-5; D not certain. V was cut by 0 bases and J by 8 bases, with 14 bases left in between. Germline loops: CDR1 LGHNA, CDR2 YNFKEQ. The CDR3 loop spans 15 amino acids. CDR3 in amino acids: CASSQDLGSNKPQHF. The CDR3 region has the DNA TGTGCCAGCAGCCAAGATCTAGGGAGTAATAAGCCCCAGCATTTT.

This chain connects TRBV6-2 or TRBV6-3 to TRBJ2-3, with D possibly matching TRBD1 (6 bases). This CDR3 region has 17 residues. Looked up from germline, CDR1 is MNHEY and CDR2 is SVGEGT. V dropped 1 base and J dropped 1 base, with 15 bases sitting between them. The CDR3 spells CASSYYNARQGTDTQYF. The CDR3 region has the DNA TGTGCCAGCAGTTACTACAACGCTCGACAGGGCACAGATACGCAGTATTTT.

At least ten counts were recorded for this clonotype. CDR3 protein: CASSAGTSGGQETQYF. The CDR3 nucleotides read TGCGCCAGCAGTGCGGGGACTAGCGGGGGACAAGAGACCCAGTACTTC. This chain uses TRBV10-1 with TRBJ2-5; 14 nucleotides align to TRBD2. CDR3 length: 16 residues. J lost 2 bases, V lost 4 bases, and 3 bases had no gene match. Germline lookup yields CDR1 WNHNN and CDR2 SYGVQD (reference sequence).

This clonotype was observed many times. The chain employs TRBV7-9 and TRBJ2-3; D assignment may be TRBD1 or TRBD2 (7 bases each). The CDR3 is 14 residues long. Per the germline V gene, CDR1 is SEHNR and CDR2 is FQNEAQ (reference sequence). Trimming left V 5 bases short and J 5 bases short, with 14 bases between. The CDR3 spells CASSGRGGRDTQYF. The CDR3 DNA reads TGTGCCAGCAGCGGCAGGGGGGGCCGAGATACGCAGTATTTT.

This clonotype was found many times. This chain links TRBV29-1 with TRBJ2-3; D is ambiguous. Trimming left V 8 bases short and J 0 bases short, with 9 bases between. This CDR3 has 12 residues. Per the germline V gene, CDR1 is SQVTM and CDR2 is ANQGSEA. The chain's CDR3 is CSLGYSTDTQYF. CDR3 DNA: TGCAGCCTTGGGTATAGCACAGATACGCAGTATTTT.

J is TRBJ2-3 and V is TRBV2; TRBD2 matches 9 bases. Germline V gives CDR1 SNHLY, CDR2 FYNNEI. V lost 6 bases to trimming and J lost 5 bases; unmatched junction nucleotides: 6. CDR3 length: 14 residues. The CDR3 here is CASSLAGIRDTQYF. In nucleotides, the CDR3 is TGTGCCAGCAGCCTAGCGGGGATAAGAGATACGCAGTATTTT. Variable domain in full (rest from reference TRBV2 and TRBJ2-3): EPEVTQTPSHQVTQMGQEVILRCVPISNHLYFYWYRQILGQKVEFLVSFYNNEISEKSEIFDDQFSVERPDGSNFTLKIRSTKLEDSAMYFCASSLAGIRDTQYFGPGTRLTVL.